The 16 T cell receptor beta chains presented below share a single source sample, sequenced in a study of blood T cells in healthy people across ages. A second PCR, run for about 7 to 11 cycles, used a sample-barcoded 5' primer plus a J-beta primer mix. Using its own MiXCR run on the 5' RACE reads, TCRdb lists one record per CDR3 protein. The table lists hundreds of thousands of distinct CDR3 sequences, about 25% of them singletons, with approximately 8.7% in the top ten. These sequences were also reported in another study, on T cells of mothers and their children.

Input material: blood. These receptors originate from a boy under 18 in good health.

This clonotype was picked up a small number of times. V is TRBV29-1 and J is TRBJ1-1, with D hard to call. The V and J ends lost 4 bases and 4 bases respectively, with 13 bases between them. Germline CDR1 and CDR2: SQVTM and ANQGSEA. The CDR3 has 13 residues. The CDR3 bases are TGCAGCGTTGGCTACGACGGGAGCACTGAAGCTTTCTTT. As protein: CSVGYDGSTEAFF.

The chain has TRBV29-1 and TRBJ2-5; D remains unclear. The CDR3 contains 15 residues. Trimming stripped 3 bases from V and 1 base from J, with 15 bases between. Germline V gene sequence: CDR1 SQVTM, CDR2 ANQGSEA. CDR3 in amino acids: CSVEVHPVIQETQYF. The CDR3 DNA sequence: TGCAGCGTTGAGGTACACCCTGTAATCCAAGAGACCCAGTACTTC.

V gene TRBV12-3 or TRBV12-4 combines with J gene TRBJ1-4; TRBD1 matches at 8 bases. Germline trimming cut 6 bases from V and 7 bases from J; bases unmatched to any gene: 16. This CDR3 is built from 17 residues. The CDR3 DNA reads TGTGCCAGCAGCCTAAGTAGGACAGGGTGGCTCGGTGAAAAACTGTTTTTT. It codes for CASSLSRTGWLGEKLFF.

This chain uses TRBV4-3 with TRBJ2-7; D gene unclear. Near its end, the DNA agrees better with TRBJ2-4, so the J call may be wrong. CDR1 is LGHNA and CDR2 is YSLEER in the germline V gene. This CDR3 is built from 17 residues. The CDR3 loop is CASSQDWALAAKNIQYF. The CDR3 DNA sequence: TGCGCCAGCAGCCAAGATTGGGCTTTGGCGGCCAAAAACATTCAGTACTTC.

The CDR3 DNA reads as TGTGCCAGCAGCGTAGAGAAGCGGGAGGCACCAAGGGGCACCGGGGAGCTGTTTTTT. Amino acids: CASSVEKREAPRGTGELFF. The V call is TRBV9, the J call TRBJ2-2, with 9 positions matching TRBD2. This CDR3 contains 19 residues. V lost 0 bases to trimming and J lost 4 bases; unmatched junction nucleotides: 13. Looked up from germline, CDR1 is SGDLS and CDR2 is YYNGEE.

This clonotype was counted a few times. The chain is built from TRBV6-2 or TRBV6-3 and TRBJ2-5, with TRBD1 identical over 12 bases. V lost 5 bases and J lost 5; bases outside the gene matches: 9. Germline CDR1 MNHEY, CDR2 SVGEGT. This CDR3 is built from 16 residues. Written as DNA, the CDR3 is TGTGCCAGCAGTCACCGGGACAGGGGGCGACGGGAGACCCAGTACTTC. Protein: CASSHRDRGRRETQYF.

This clonotype was detected only a few times. The V call is TRBV11-2, the J call TRBJ2-3; 9 bases are a match to TRBD2. The length of the CDR3 is 18 residues. Germline values: CDR1 SGHAT, CDR2 FQNNGV. V dropped 4 bases and J dropped 1; count of bases not matched to a gene: 12. The CDR3 loop reads CASSSLPGASGGTDTQYF. The CDR3, as DNA: TGTGCCAGCAGCTCCCTCCCCGGCGCTAGCGGGGGCACAGATACGCAGTATTTT.

The rearrangement uses TRBV27 and TRBJ2-7; TRBD1 matches 9 bases. The CDR3 is 14 amino acids. Germline V lookup: CDR1 MNHEY, CDR2 SMNVEV (reference sequence). V trimming: 8 bases; J trimming: 3 bases; junction bases outside the gene matches: 8. DNA for the CDR3: TGTGCCAGCGCTTATACAGGGGGCTTCTACGAGCAGTACTTC. Protein sequence: CASAYTGGFYEQYF.

This clonotype was picked up a small number of times. This chain joins TRBV7-2 and TRBJ1-4; a possible D gene is TRBD1 (6 bases). Trimming took off 5 bases at V and 4 bases at J, with 20 bases between the two ends. The CDR3 is 17 amino acids. Germline assignment: CDR1 SGHTA and CDR2 FQGNSA. The chain's CDR3 is CASSPANYREVNEKLFF. DNA of the CDR3: TGTGCCAGCAGCCCAGCAAACTACAGGGAGGTTAATGAAAAACTGTTTTTT.

This clonotype was observed a few times. The chain has TRBV20-1 and TRBJ2-1; TRBD2 matches 9 bases. The CDR3 spans 14 residues. The V gene's germline CDR1 is DFQATT and CDR2 SNEGSKA (reference sequence). With 3 bases clipped from V and 7 bases from J, the junction kept 7 bases outside the gene matches. The CDR3 coding sequence is TGCAGTGCTAGTGTTAGCGGGAGTCGGAATGAGCAGTTCTTC. Translating it yields CSASVSGSRNEQFF.

This clonotype was seen a handful of times. The CDR3 spells CAISPGAAGFYYGYTF. The CDR3 DNA reads TGTGCCATCAGTCCAGGGGCCGCGGGGTTTTACTATGGCTACACCTTC. The rearrangement uses TRBV10-3 and TRBJ1-2, with TRBD1 as a possible D gene (6 bases). V dropped 5 bases and J dropped 3 bases, with 19 bases sitting between them. The CDR3 totals 16 residues. Germline-derived CDR1 and CDR2 are ENHRY and SYGVKD.

This chain links TRBV12-3 or TRBV12-4 with TRBJ2-1; D unresolved. The CDR3 has 14 residues. Trimming took off 8 bases at V and 4 bases at J, with 15 bases between the two ends. DNA of the CDR3: TGTGCCAGCCGGCAAGCAACGGTGTACAATGAGCAGTTCTTC. This translates into CASRQATVYNEQFF.

This clonotype was detected a few times. Germline and junction disagree at one end, which may indicate a read error. The chain combines TRBV10-2 with TRBJ2-1; D might be TRBD1 or TRBD2, each matching 7 bases. The CDR3 has 12 residues. Germline CDR1 WSHSY, CDR2 SAAADI. DNA for the CDR3: TGCGCCAGCAGTGATCGGCGGGGGACAGAGTACTTC. This encodes CASSDRRGTEYF.

The chain employs TRBV7-2 and TRBJ2-6, with D perhaps matching TRBD1 or TRBD2 (5 bases each). V lost 3 bases, J lost 2 bases, and 20 bases lay in between. CDR3 length: 19 amino acids. CDR1 and CDR2 from the germline V gene are SGHTA and FQGNSA. CDR3 sequence: CASSLPGPLNRAGANVLTF. The CDR3 DNA follows: TGTGCCAGCAGCTTGCCGGGGCCTCTAAATCGAGCTGGGGCCAACGTCCTGACTTTC.

The rearrangement joins TRBV7-2 to TRBJ2-5, with 11 bases matching TRBD2. Germline V gives CDR1 SGHTA, CDR2 FQGNSA. CDR3 length: 16 amino acids. Losses at the gene ends were 5 bases for V and 3 bases for J; bases not matched to a gene: 8. This CDR3 is CASSQLSLAGEETQYF. The DNA for the CDR3 is TGTGCCAGCAGCCAACTATCACTAGCGGGGGAAGAGACCCAGTACTTC.

This clonotype has a count of ten or more. The chain combines TRBV4-3 with TRBJ1-3; D is undetermined. The CDR3 contains 17 residues. The germline V gene encodes CDR1 LGHNA and CDR2 YSLEER. V lost 0 bases to trimming and J lost 0 bases, with 12 bases between them. The CDR3 nucleotides read TGCGCCAGCAGCCAAGATTGGGGAGGGAGCTCTGGAAACACCATATATTTT. Its protein is CASSQDWGGSSGNTIYF.